These T cell receptor beta chains were read from a single sample in a study of tumor-infiltrating lymphocytes in primary liver carcinoma. TCRdb fed the multiplex PCR reads into MiXCR, producing one record per CDR3 protein. This table has fewer than 400,000 distinct CDR3 sequences, approximately 65% appearing once. The sequenced sample consisted of peripheral blood. These receptors originate from a man aged 35-49 years with primary liver carcinoma and hepatitis B virus infection. The CDR3 runs from the conserved cysteine through the conserved F or W. A D gene is named only where the DNA matches it firmly. A row's size may be missing; if present it is once, few, many or a size class.

size: few; J: TRBJ2-3; V: TRBV7-9; D: TRBD1; DNA: TGTGCCAGCAGCGAACAGGGGGCAATAACAGATACGCAGTATTTT; CDR3: CASSEQGAITDTQYF
size: once; J: TRBJ1-1; V: TRBV4-1; D: NA; DNA: TGTGGCAGCAGCCAATACAGGGATGGGGTAGCTTTCTTT; CDR3: CGSSQYRDGVAFF
size: once; J: TRBJ2-1; V: TRBV14; D: TRBD1; DNA: TGTGCCAGCAGCAAGAACCACAGGGGTGAGCAGTTCTTC; CDR3: CASSKNHRGEQFF
size: NA; J: TRBJ1-3; V: TRBV7-9; D: NA; DNA: TGTGCCAGCAGCTTAGAGGGGGTCCACTCTGGAAACACCATATATTTT; CDR3: CASSLEGVHSGNTIYF
size: NA; J: TRBJ2-7; V: TRBV14; D: TRBD1; DNA: TGTGCCAGCAGCCAAGCCGGGACAGATATCTACGAGCAGTACTTC; CDR3: CASSQAGTDIYEQYF
size: NA; J: TRBJ2-1; V: TRBV9; D: NA; DNA: TGTGCCAGCACCGTAGCTTCGTTAAACAATGAGCAGTTCTTC; CDR3: CASTVASLNNEQFF
size: NA; J: TRBJ2-1; V: TRBV7-9; D: TRBD2; DNA: TGTGCCAGCAGCTTTGGGACTAGCGGGTTCTACAATGAGCAGCTCTTC; CDR3: CASSFGTSGFYNEQLF
size: NA; J: TRBJ2-1; V: TRBV7-3; D: TRBD2; DNA: TGTGCCAGCAGCTTAGGAGCGGGAGGGCCAGGGGAGCAGTTCTTC; CDR3: CASSLGAGGPGEQFF
size: NA; J: TRBJ2-2; V: TRBV29-1; D: NA; DNA: TGCAGCGTTGAAAGGGGCGGGACCAGGGAGCCGTTTTTT; CDR3: CSVERGGTREPFF
size: NA; J: TRBJ2-7; V: TRBV29-1; D: NA; DNA: TGCAGCGCTGCTCGGGGCAGGGCACGCGAGCTGTACTTC; CDR3: CSAARGRARELYF
size: NA; J: TRBJ2-6; V: TRBV5-6; D: NA; DNA: TGTGCCAGCAGCGGGAGGATCAGCTCTGGGGCCAACGTCCTGACTTTC; CDR3: CASSGRISSGANVLTF
size: NA; J: TRBJ2-7; V: TRBV12-3/TRBV12-4; D: NA; DNA: TGTCCCAGCAGTCTCCAAAGGGAGCAGTACTTC; CDR3: CPSSLQREQYF
size: NA; J: TRBJ2-1; V: TRBV19; D: NA; DNA: TGTGCCATCATGCCCTCGGGAAGCCGGAATGAGCAGTTCTTC; CDR3: CAIMPSGSRNEQFF
size: few; J: TRBJ2-5; V: TRBV28; D: NA; DNA: TGTGCCAGCAGTCCTCCTTGGCTACAAGAGACCCAGTACTTC; CDR3: CASSPPWLQETQYF
size: NA; J: TRBJ2-1; V: TRBV5-1; D: TRBD2; DNA: TGCGCCAGCAGCCGGGACGGACTAGCGGGGTACAATGAGCAGTTCTTC; CDR3: CASSRDGLAGYNEQFF
size: few; J: TRBJ1-1; V: TRBV30; D: NA; DNA: TGTGCCTTGGAAACCTTGAACACTGAAGCTTTCTTT; CDR3: CALETLNTEAFF